Listed below are T cell receptor beta chains from one sample, sequenced in a study of T cells after yellow fever vaccination. Each CDR3 protein is one row after TCRdb ran MiXCR on the 5' RACE reads. The sample holds 500,000 to 650,000 distinct CDR3 sequences; approximately 13% are singletons and the top ten take approximately 15%. Material: PBMCs, obtained on the day of the yellow fever booster vaccination. These receptors came from a man aged 30 to 45 who received the YFV17D yellow fever vaccine. The CDR3 runs from the conserved cysteine through the conserved F or W. A D gene is named only where the DNA matches it firmly.

d_gene,j_gene,v_gene,CDR3aa
NA,TRBJ2-1,TRBV5-4,CASSSTRDLQYNEQFF
NA,TRBJ2-5,TRBV20-1,CSAEGPQETQYF
NA,TRBJ2-1,TRBV5-1,CASSLDKNEQFF
TRBD2,TRBJ2-7,TRBV7-2,CASSGLGGGWIEQYF
NA,TRBJ2-7,TRBV5-1,CASSWSQPGPLGEQYF
NA,TRBJ1-5,TRBV20-1,CSATAYNQPQHF
NA,TRBJ2-7,TRBV28,CASMMTEPYEQYF
NA,TRBJ2-2,TRBV5-1,CASSLRGAYTGELFF
NA,TRBJ2-3,TRBV5-1,CASSSPSPSSAVGTDTQYF
TRBD2,TRBJ2-1,TRBV4-2,CASSQVTIGGLAEKFF
TRBD1,TRBJ2-7,TRBV19,CASSNRDSSYEQYF
TRBD1,TRBJ2-2,TRBV24-1,CATSDASGGSAGELFF
NA,TRBJ1-2,TRBV12-3/TRBV12-4,CASSPDIFYGYTF
NA,TRBJ1-3,TRBV6-1,CASSRRQGSGNTIYF
NA,TRBJ2-3,TRBV27,CASSSLRGGQYF
TRBD2,TRBJ2-5,TRBV3-1,CASSRSGRSETQYF
TRBD2,TRBJ2-1,TRBV20-1,CSLVAGGGYNEQFF
TRBD1,TRBJ2-7,TRBV19,CASSIPGTGGEQYF
NA,TRBJ2-7,TRBV11-2,CASSRGSSEQYF
TRBD2,TRBJ2-5,TRBV5-4,CASSLRSGPGGAQETQYF
NA,TRBJ2-2,TRBV7-6,CASSETVNTGELFF
TRBD1,TRBJ2-5,TRBV7-2,CASSIDRGGKTQYF
NA,TRBJ2-2,TRBV7-3,CASSSRLMSGELFF
TRBD2,TRBJ2-1,TRBV20-1,CSARTSGTPRSYNEQFF
NA,TRBJ1-5,TRBV20-1,CSARGQISNQPQHF
NA,TRBJ2-4,TRBV9,CASNPPTGPLAKNIQYF
TRBD2,TRBJ2-5,TRBV5-1,CASSPGTSGLETQYF
NA,TRBJ2-1,TRBV3-1,CASSRGVDGNNEQFF
NA,TRBJ2-3,TRBV4-3,CASSQEGPSGASTDTQYF
TRBD1,TRBJ1-4,TRBV28,CASRETGGNEKLFF
NA,TRBJ2-7,TRBV3-1,CASSPLGGITYEQYF
NA,TRBJ2-1,TRBV5-1,CASSLEANSYNEQFF
NA,TRBJ2-7,TRBV5-1,CASSFDARGGEQYF
NA,TRBJ2-3,TRBV5-1,CASSLGRQNTDTQYF
NA,TRBJ2-2,TRBV27,CASSLRRTGELFF
NA,TRBJ2-1,TRBV9,CASSVADSQQFF
NA,TRBJ1-1,TRBV20-1,CSASHRKGNTEAFF
NA,TRBJ2-3,TRBV7-9,CASSLESGAVTDTQYF
TRBD1,TRBJ1-1,TRBV6-1,CASGQGRMKTEAFF
NA,TRBJ2-7,TRBV6-1,CASCWDLTMCEQYF